This T cell receptor (beta chain) was retrieved from a study of blood T cell repertoires in COVID-19. Study in general: The United States, Italy and Spain supplied acute and convalescent COVID-19 samples.

Assay: immunoSEQ multiplex PCR; the TCRdb copy retains only in-frame clones and omits some. The sample carries fewer than 300,000 clones, about three quarters recorded once. There are 15 residues in the CDR3. Germline V gives CDR1 LNHDA, CDR2 SQIVND (reference sequence). Trimming removed 8 bases from V and 5 bases from J, with 18 bases in between. Sequenced sample: peripheral blood. The chain carries TRBV19 and TRBJ1-4; D call uncertain. This TCR came from an elderly woman with acute or convalescent COVID-19. As DNA, the CDR3 is TGTGCCAGTCAATCCCATTACGCGGGAAATGAAAAACTGTTTTTT. Its protein is CASQSHYAGNEKLFF.